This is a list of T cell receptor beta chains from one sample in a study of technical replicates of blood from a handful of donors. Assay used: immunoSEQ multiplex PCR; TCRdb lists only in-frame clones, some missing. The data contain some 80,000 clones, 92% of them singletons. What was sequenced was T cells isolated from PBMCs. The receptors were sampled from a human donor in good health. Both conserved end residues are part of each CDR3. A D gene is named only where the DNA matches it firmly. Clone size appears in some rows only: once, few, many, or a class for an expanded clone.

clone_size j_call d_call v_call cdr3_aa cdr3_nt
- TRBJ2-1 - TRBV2 CASQTSYNEQFF TGTGCCAGCCAGACTAGCTACAATGAGCAGTTCTTC
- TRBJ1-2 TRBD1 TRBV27 CASSSLYRGPVGYTF TGTGCCAGCAGTTCTCTCTACAGGGGGCCGGTTGGCTACACCTTC
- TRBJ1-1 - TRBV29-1 CSVVVQGNTEAFF TGCAGCGTTGTAGTACAGGGGAACACTGAAGCTTTCTTT
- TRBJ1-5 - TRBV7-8 CASSLAARTASNQPQHF TGTGCCAGCAGCTTAGCGGCTAGGACAGCTAGCAATCAGCCCCAGCATTTT
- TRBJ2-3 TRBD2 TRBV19 CASSIRGLAITDTQYF TGTGCCAGTAGTATACGGGGACTAGCGATCACAGATACGCAGTATTTT
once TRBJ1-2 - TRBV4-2 CASSQVPDSNYGYTF TGTGCCAGCAGCCAAGTCCCGGACAGTAACTATGGCTACACCTTC
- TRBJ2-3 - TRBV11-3 CASSSRDSRTDTQYF TGTGCCAGCAGCTCGCGGGACAGCCGGACAGATACGCAGTATTTT
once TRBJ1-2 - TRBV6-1 CASSERGFPGYGYTF TGTGCCAGCAGTGAAAGGGGGTTCCCGGGCTATGGCTACACCTTC
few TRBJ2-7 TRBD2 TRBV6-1 CASSERVAGGYEQYF TGTGCCAGCAGTGAGAGGGTAGCGGGGGGATACGAGCAGTACTTC
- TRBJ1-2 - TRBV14 CASSQGASFGYTF TGTGCCAGCAGCCAGGGGGCCTCTTTCGGCTACACCTTC
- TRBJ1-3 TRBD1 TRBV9 CASSGQGAGNTIYF TGTGCCAGCAGCGGACAGGGGGCTGGAAACACCATATATTTT
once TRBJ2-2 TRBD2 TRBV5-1 CASSLGLASTGELFF TGCGCCAGCAGCTTGGGACTAGCGAGCACCGGGGAGCTGTTTTTT
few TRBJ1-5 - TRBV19 CASSPRNQPQHF TGTGCCAGTAGTCCGAGGAATCAGCCCCAGCATTTT
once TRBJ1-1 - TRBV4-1 CASSQEHKNTEAFF TGCGCCAGCAGCCAAGAACATAAGAACACTGAAGCTTTCTTT
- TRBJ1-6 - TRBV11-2 CASTAGGTISNSPLHF TGTGCCAGCACTGCGGGTGGGACAATTAGTAATTCACCCCTCCACTTT
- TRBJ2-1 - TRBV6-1 CASSEQNGAPNEQFF TGTGCCAGCAGTGAACAAAATGGGGCCCCCAATGAGCAGTTCTTC
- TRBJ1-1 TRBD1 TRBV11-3 CASSLVRFEGGKTEAFF TGTGCCAGCAGCTTAGTGCGGTTTGAAGGGGGCAAAACTGAAGCTTTCTTT
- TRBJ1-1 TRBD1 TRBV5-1 CASSLQGPNTEAFF TGCGCCAGCAGCCTACAGGGGCCGAACACTGAAGCTTTCTTT
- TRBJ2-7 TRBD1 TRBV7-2 CASSRTGDIYEQYF TGTGCCAGCAGCCGGACAGGGGATATCTACGAGCAGTACTTC
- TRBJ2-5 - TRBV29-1 CSVSWAGQKKETQYF TGCAGCGTTTCCTGGGCGGGACAGAAGAAAGAGACCCAGTACTTC
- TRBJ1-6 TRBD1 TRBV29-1 CSVEVRGRGSPLHF TGCAGCGTTGAAGTAAGGGGGCGCGGATCACCCCTCCACTTT
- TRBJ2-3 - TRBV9 CASSPAGSSTDTQYF TGTGCCAGCAGCCCCGCGGGCAGCAGCACAGATACGCAGTATTTT
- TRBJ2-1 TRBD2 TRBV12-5 CASGLGLAGEEFF TGTGCTAGTGGGCTCGGACTAGCGGGAGAGGAGTTCTTC
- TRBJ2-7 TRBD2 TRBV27 CASSTPSGRAYEQYF TGTGCCAGCAGTACCCCTAGCGGGAGAGCCTACGAGCAGTACTTC
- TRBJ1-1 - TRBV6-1 CASSATEIKAFF TGTGCCAGCAGTGCGACAGAGATTAAAGCTTTCTTT
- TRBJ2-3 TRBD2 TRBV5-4 CASSTTSGRADTQYF TGTGCCAGCAGCACAACTAGCGGGAGAGCAGATACGCAGTATTTT
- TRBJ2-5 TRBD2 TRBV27 CASSLYRQRLAGNQETQYF TGTGCCAGCAGTTTATACCGCCAGAGACTAGCGGGGAATCAAGAGACCCAGTACTTC
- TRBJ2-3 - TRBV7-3 CASSLLADGIGGTDTQYF TGTGCCAGCAGCTTATTAGCCGACGGGATTGGGGGGACAGATACGCAGTATTTT
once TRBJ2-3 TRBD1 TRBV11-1 CASSLGQGGTDTQYF TGTGCCAGCAGCTTAGGACAGGGGGGCACAGATACGCAGTATTTT
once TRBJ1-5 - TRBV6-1 CASSTPGGSNQPQHF TGTGCCAGCAGCACCCCGGGTGGGAGCAATCAGCCCCAGCATTTT
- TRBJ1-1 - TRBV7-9 CASSSRQFEAFF TGTGCCAGCAGCTCGAGACAGTTCGAAGCTTTCTTT
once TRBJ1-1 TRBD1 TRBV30 CAWRSLGQGAGEAFF TGTGCCTGGAGAAGCCTCGGGCAGGGGGCCGGGGAAGCTTTCTTT
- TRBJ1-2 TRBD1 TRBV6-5 CASSYSGTGAHYGYTF TGTGCCAGCAGTTACTCCGGGACAGGAGCCCACTATGGCTACACCTTC